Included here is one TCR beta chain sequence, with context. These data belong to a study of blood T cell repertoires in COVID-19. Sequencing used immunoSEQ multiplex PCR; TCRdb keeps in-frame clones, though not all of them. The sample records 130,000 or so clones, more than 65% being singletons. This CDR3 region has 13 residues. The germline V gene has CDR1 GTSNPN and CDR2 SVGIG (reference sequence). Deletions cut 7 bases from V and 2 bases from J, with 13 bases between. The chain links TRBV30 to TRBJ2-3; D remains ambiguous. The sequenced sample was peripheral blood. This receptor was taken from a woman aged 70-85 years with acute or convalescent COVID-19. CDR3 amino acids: CALTYTDTDTQYF. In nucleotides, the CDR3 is TGTGCCTTGACTTATACCGACACAGATACGCAGTATTTT.